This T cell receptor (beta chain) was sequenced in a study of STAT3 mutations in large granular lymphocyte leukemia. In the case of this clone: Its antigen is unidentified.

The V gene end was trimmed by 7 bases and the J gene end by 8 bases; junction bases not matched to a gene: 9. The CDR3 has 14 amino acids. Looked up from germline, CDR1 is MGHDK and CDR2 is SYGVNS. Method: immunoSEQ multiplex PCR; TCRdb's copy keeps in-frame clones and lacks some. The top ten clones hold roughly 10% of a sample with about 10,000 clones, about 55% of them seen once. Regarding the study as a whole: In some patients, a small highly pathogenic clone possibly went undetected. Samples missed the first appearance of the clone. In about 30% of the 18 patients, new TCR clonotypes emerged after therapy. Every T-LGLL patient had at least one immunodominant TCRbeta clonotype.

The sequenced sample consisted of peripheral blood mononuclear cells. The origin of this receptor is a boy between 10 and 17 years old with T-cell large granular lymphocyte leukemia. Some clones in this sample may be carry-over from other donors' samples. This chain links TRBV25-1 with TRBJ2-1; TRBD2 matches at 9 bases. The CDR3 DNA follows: TGTGCCAGCAACAGAGATAGCGGGAGTTATGAGCAGTTCTTC. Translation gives CASNRDSGSYEQFF.